This entry lists 20 T cell receptor beta chains sequenced from one sample in a study of metastatic and nonmetastatic thyroid tumors. TCRdb re-called clones via MiXCR from the PCR reads. The sample includes around 17,000 clones, less than 25% of them seen just once. None of the patients had undergone any treatment ahead of thyroid surgery. Sample: adjacent normal tissue. The receptors stem from a female donor with papillary thyroid cancer or a benign thyroid nodule (not recorded which). Some clones in this sample may be carry-over from other donors' samples.

The table lists this clone with many counts. The chain employs TRBV20-1 and TRBJ2-3; TRBD2 matches at 8 bases. CDR1 is DFQATT and CDR2 is SNEGSKA in the germline V gene (reference sequence). The CDR3 spans 15 residues. V was pared by 0 bases and J by 4 bases, with 6 bases of the junction left unmatched. CDR3 in amino acids: CSARDPAGGPDTQYF. The CDR3 coding sequence is TGCAGTGCTAGAGATCCCGCGGGAGGCCCAGATACGCAGTATTTT.

By share, this clone counts as medium-sized (0.01 to 0.1%). V and J are TRBV15 and TRBJ2-7; D is possibly TRBD1 (6 bases). This CDR3 is 17 amino acids long. V was clipped by 2 bases and J by 6 bases, with 23 bases between them. Germline V lookup: CDR1 LNHNV, CDR2 YYDKDF (reference sequence). As DNA, the CDR3 is TGTGCCACCAGCAGATTTACCGGGACACACGTCGTAGGCGAGCAGTACTTC. Translating it yields CATSRFTGTHVVGEQYF.

The chain links TRBV6-1 to TRBJ2-6; the D is unclear. This CDR3 comprises 14 residues. Germline lookup yields CDR1 MNHNS and CDR2 SASEGT. With 5 bases removed from V and 1 base from J, the gap between germline ends came to 6 bases. The chain's CDR3 is CASSRVSGANVLTF. DNA of the CDR3: TGTGCCAGCAGTCGAGTATCTGGGGCCAACGTCCTGACTTTC.

The sample holds many counts of this clone. The chain employs TRBV29-1 and TRBJ2-1; a possible D gene is TRBD2 (6 bases). The CDR3 runs 13 residues. The germline V gene has CDR1 SQVTM and CDR2 ANQGSEA. V lost 3 bases, J lost 3 bases, and 9 bases lay in between. The CDR3 bases are TGCAGCGTTGAGGGGACTGACTACAATGAGCAGTTCTTC. Its protein product is CSVEGTDYNEQFF.

This clone was observed many times. The CDR3 DNA is TGCGCCACCACCCGGCTAGCGGGAGAGGGGGACACCGGGGAGCTGTTTTTT. It is translated as CATTRLAGEGDTGELFF. This chain connects TRBV5-1 to TRBJ2-2, with 10 bases matching TRBD2. This CDR3 comprises 17 residues. Germline CDR1 reads SGHRS; CDR2 reads YFSETQ. Trimming took 9 bases from V and 3 from J; bases not matched to a gene: 14.

This clone was counted ten times or more. V usage is TRBV28 and J usage is TRBJ2-7, with D tentatively TRBD1 (6 bases). Germline-derived CDR1 and CDR2 are MDHEN and SYDVKM. This CDR3 spans 11 amino acids. V lost 7 bases, J lost 3 bases, and 7 bases lay in between. CDR3 amino acids: CASIGGYEQYF. CDR3 DNA: TGTGCCAGCATAGGGGGCTACGAGCAGTACTTC.

This clone was recorded many times. The rearrangement links TRBV3-1 to TRBJ2-1; 8 bases agree with TRBD2. V dropped 5 bases and J dropped 5; count of bases not matched to a gene: 8. CDR1 is LGHDT and CDR2 is YNNKEL in the germline V gene (reference sequence). CDR3 length: 15 amino acids. The CDR3, as DNA: TGTGCCAGCAGCAGCGGACTAGCTCCAAACAATGAGCAGTTCTTC. As protein: CASSSGLAPNNEQFF.

This clone was recorded many times. The CDR3, as DNA: TGCAGTGCTAGAGATTCCTTCGGAGCGGCTAGCGACGGAGATACGCAGTATTTT. Translating gives CSARDSFGAASDGDTQYF. The rearrangement links TRBV20-1 to TRBJ2-3; D possibly corresponds to TRBD2 (6 bases). This CDR3 is built from 18 residues. Germline values: CDR1 DFQATT, CDR2 SNEGSKA (reference sequence). Trimming removed 0 bases from V and 5 bases from J, with 24 bases in between.

This clone was counted at least ten times. This chain connects TRBV20-1 to TRBJ2-1; TRBD2 agrees at 7 bases. The CDR3 sequence is 13 residues long. Germline CDR1 DFQATT, CDR2 SNEGSKA (reference sequence). Unmatched junction bases numbered 7, after V lost 7 bases and J lost 4 bases. CDR3 residues: CSVLADSYNEQFF. The CDR3 region has the DNA TGCAGTGTCCTAGCGGATAGTTACAATGAGCAGTTCTTC.

This clone came up a few times. The CDR3 does not close with the conserved phenylalanine or tryptophan, likely indicating a read error. The genes are TRBV7-9 and TRBJ2-7; D is undetermined. Trimming shortened V by 2 bases and J by 5 bases, and 13 bases separated the two germline ends. The CDR3 runs 14 residues. The V gene's germline CDR1 is SEHNR and CDR2 FQNEAQ (reference sequence). In DNA form, the CDR3 reads TGTGCCAGCAGCTTATATATGGTGGGCGACGAGCAGTACTCC. Protein product: CASSLYMVGDEQYS.

The rearrangement uses TRBV20-1 and TRBJ2-1, with D maybe TRBD2 (5 bases). Germline-derived CDR1 and CDR2 are DFQATT and SNEGSKA (reference sequence). The CDR3 length is 13 residues. V was cut by 5 bases and J by 12 bases, with 20 bases left in between. The CDR3 spells CSAQSGAPFWQFF. The DNA for the CDR3 is TGCAGTGCTCAAAGCGGAGCCCCCTTCTGGCAGTTCTTC.

The genes are TRBV5-1 and TRBJ2-6; the D call may be TRBD1 or TRBD2 (5 bases each). Between the trimmed V and J ends, which lost 7 bases and 1 base, there was a span of 18 bases. This CDR3 comprises 17 residues. Per germline, CDR1 SGHRS and CDR2 YFSETQ. The CDR3 nucleotides are TGCGCCAGCTTGGATCCCAGGGAGATATCTGGGGCCAACGTCCTGACTTTC. As protein: CASLDPREISGANVLTF.

In this sample, this clone turned up a few times. The junction and the germline gene differ at one end; a read error may be behind it. V is TRBV12-3 or TRBV12-4 and J is TRBJ2-6; D is undetermined. This CDR3 has 15 residues. CDR3 loop: CASSFMGSGSNVLTF. In nucleotides, the CDR3 is TGTGCCAGCAGTTTTATGGGCTCTGGGTCCAACGTCCTTACTTTC.

This clone showed up many times. A read error is possible here, since a much larger clone lies one base away. The same CDR3 arises from other DNA sequences in this sample as well. The chain recombines TRBV2 with TRBJ1-6; D might be TRBD1 (6 bases). Per the germline V gene, CDR1 is SNHLY and CDR2 is FYNNEI. Trimming removed 7 bases from V and 7 bases from J, with 11 bases in between. CDR3 size: 13 residues. DNA of the CDR3: TGTGCCAGCACAGGGGCTTTAAATTCACCCCTCCACTTT. It encodes CASTGALNSPLHF. The full variable domain, with the rest looked up from reference TRBV2 and TRBJ1-6, is EPEVTQTPSHQVTQMGQEVILRCVPISNHLYFYWYRQILGQKVEFLVSFYNNEISEKSEIFDDQFSVERPDGSNFTLKIRSTKLEDSAMYFCASTGALNSPLHFGNGTRLTVT.

This clone was counted at least ten times. This chain connects TRBV7-6 to TRBJ2-5; weak D call: TRBD1 (5 bases). Trimming cost V 2 bases and J 2 bases, with 12 bases left between them. Per the germline V gene, CDR1 is SGHVS and CDR2 is FNYEAQ. The CDR3 is 15 amino acids. CDR3 region: CASSLSVGLQETQYF. The CDR3 bases are TGTGCCAGCAGCTTATCAGTGGGGCTACAAGAGACCCAGTACTTC.

This clone has just a few counts. The rearrangement uses TRBV20-1 and TRBJ2-3; a possible D gene is TRBD2 (5 bases). Trimming removed 2 bases at V and 4 bases at J, with 16 bases between. CDR1 is DFQATT, CDR2 SNEGSKA, per germline (reference sequence). The CDR3 is 15 residues long. CDR3 loop: CSARYPAGGPDTQYF. In DNA, the CDR3 is TGCAGTGCTAGATATCCCGCTGGAGGCCCAGATACGCAGTATTTT.

This clone came up many times. The chain couples TRBV7-6 to TRBJ1-2, with D possibly matching TRBD1 (6 bases). CDR3 size: 13 residues. CDR1 is SGHVS and CDR2 is FNYEAQ in the germline V gene. Trimming took off 0 bases at V and 6 bases at J, with 8 bases between the two ends. This CDR3 reads CASSLAGGDGYTF. In nucleotides, the CDR3 is TGTGCCAGCAGCTTAGCCGGGGGCGATGGCTACACCTTC. Full variable domain (outside the CDR3, taken from reference TRBV7-6 and TRBJ1-2): GAGVSQSPRYKVTKRGQDVALRCDPISGHVSLYWYRQALGQGPEFLTYFNYEAQQDKSGLPNDRFSAERPEGSISTLTIQRTEQRDSAMYRCASSLAGGDGYTFGSGTRLTVV.

This clone appeared a few times. This chain connects TRBV6-4 to TRBJ2-6; D might be TRBD1 or TRBD2, each matching 6 bases. This CDR3 is 16 amino acids long. Deletions cut 0 bases from V and 2 bases from J, with 8 bases between. Germline V gene lookup returns CDR1 MRHNA and CDR2 SNTAGT. In nucleotides, the CDR3 is TGTGCCAGCAGTGACTCGGGGGGCGCTGGGGCCAACGTCCTGACTTTC. Translated, it gives CASSDSGGAGANVLTF.

This rearrangement joins TRBV12-5 to TRBJ2-6; tentatively, D is TRBD1 (5 bases). Deletions cut 2 bases from V and 12 bases from J, with 11 bases between. The germline V gene encodes CDR1 LGHNT and CDR2 FRNRAP. The CDR3 totals 13 residues. CDR3: CASGLSGSLVLTF. CDR3 in DNA: TGTGCTAGTGGTTTGTCAGGGTCCCTCGTCCTGACTTTC.

The J gene is TRBJ2-3, the V gene TRBV4-2; 15 bases match TRBD2. Germline CDR1 is LGHNA and CDR2 is YNFKEQ. This CDR3 has 17 amino acids. V trimming: 4 bases; J trimming: 3 bases; junction bases outside the gene matches: 5. The CDR3 reads CASSPGLAGGPTDTQYF. The CDR3 bases are TGTGCCAGCAGCCCTGGACTAGCGGGAGGGCCAACAGATACGCAGTATTTT.